Listed below are T cell receptor beta chains from one sample, sequenced in a study of shared clonotypes between healthy human individuals. The method was immunoSEQ multiplex PCR; TCRdb's version includes in-frame clones alone and lacks a portion of them. The sample carries approximately 250,000 clones, approximately 65% recorded once. Sequenced sample: memory CD4+ T cells sorted from blood. These TCRs come from a man younger than 40 in good health. Each CDR3 is given with its conserved first and last residue. The D gene is left open where the match is weak. Where a row states a size, it is once, few, many or the class of an expanded clone; other rows omit it.

D: TRBD1; J: TRBJ1-2; length: 18; V: TRBV30; size: NA; DNA: TGTGCCTGGAGTCCCCGCCTGTCAGGGGGCAAGACTGACTATGGCTACACCTTC; CDR3: CAWSPRLSGGKTDYGYTF
D: NA; J: TRBJ2-7; length: 13; V: TRBV2; size: NA; DNA: TGTGCCAGTAGGGACGGAGTCTCCTACGAGCAGTACTTC; CDR3: CASRDGVSYEQYF
D: NA; J: TRBJ1-2; length: 14; V: TRBV6-5; size: many; DNA: TGTGCCAGCAGGCCAGGTCCTCGGGACTATGGCTACACCTTC; CDR3: CASRPGPRDYGYTF
D: TRBD1; J: TRBJ2-3; length: 13; V: TRBV28; size: NA; DNA: TGTGCCAGCAGGCGACAGGGTGGGGATACGCAGTATTTT; CDR3: CASRRQGGDTQYF
D: NA; J: TRBJ2-7; length: 13; V: TRBV7-9; size: once; DNA: TGTGCCAGCAGCTTAGAGACGAGTCCGGAGCAGTACTTC; CDR3: CASSLETSPEQYF
D: NA; J: TRBJ1-1; length: 13; V: TRBV7-8; size: NA; DNA: TGTGCCAGCAGCTTAGATTTGAACACTGAAGCTTTCTTT; CDR3: CASSLDLNTEAFF
D: TRBD1; J: TRBJ2-1; length: 16; V: TRBV2; size: few; DNA: TGTGCCAGCAGTGAAGGACAGGGTATCGATAGCAATGAGCAGTTCTTC; CDR3: CASSEGQGIDSNEQFF
D: NA; J: TRBJ2-2; length: 16; V: TRBV7-3; size: NA; DNA: TGTGCCAGCAGCTTAATCCCAGGAGTGAACACCGGGGAGCTGTTTTTT; CDR3: CASSLIPGVNTGELFF
D: TRBD2; J: TRBJ2-1; length: 17; V: TRBV7-2; size: few; DNA: TGTGCCAGCAGCCCGACTAGCGGGAGGCCCCTACGCAATGAGCAGTTCTTC; CDR3: CASSPTSGRPLRNEQFF
D: NA; J: TRBJ2-1; length: 14; V: TRBV28; size: NA; DNA: TGTGCCAGCAGTTTTTGTTTTGCCGTTTGTGAGCAGTTCTTC; CDR3: CASSFCFAVCEQFF
D: NA; J: TRBJ1-5; length: 13; V: TRBV6-1; size: NA; DNA: TGTGCCAGCAGTGGGGCAGCTGATCAGCCCCAGCATTTT; CDR3: CASSGAADQPQHF
D: TRBD1; J: TRBJ1-4; length: 14; V: TRBV5-4; size: NA; DNA: TGTGCCAGCAGCTTTACAGGGGCGGGTGAAAAACTGTTTTTT; CDR3: CASSFTGAGEKLFF
D: TRBD2; J: TRBJ2-2; length: 14; V: TRBV2; size: few; DNA: TGTGCCAGCGGGCTAGCGGGAAACACCGGGGAGCTGTTTTTT; CDR3: CASGLAGNTGELFF
D: NA; J: TRBJ2-7; length: 14; V: TRBV5-5; size: few; DNA: TGTGCCAGCAGCTCCCGTGAGGGATCCTACGAGCAGTACTTC; CDR3: CASSSREGSYEQYF
D: TRBD2; J: TRBJ2-4; length: 17; V: TRBV6-1; size: once; DNA: TGTGCCAGCAGTGTGGGGATCGGGAGGGCCCCCAAAAACATTCAGTACTTC; CDR3: CASSVGIGRAPKNIQYF
D: NA; J: TRBJ2-7; length: 12; V: TRBV7-8; size: NA; DNA: TGTGCCAGCAGCTTAGAAGCCGGGAGAGGGTACTTC; CDR3: CASSLEAGRGYF
D: TRBD1; J: TRBJ1-5; length: 14; V: TRBV28; size: NA; DNA: TGTGCCAGCAGTCCCGGACAGGGGGCCGAGCCCCAGCATTTT; CDR3: CASSPGQGAEPQHF
D: NA; J: TRBJ1-1; length: 12; V: TRBV28; size: many; DNA: TGTGCCAGCGCATTACAGAACACTGAAGCTTTCTTT; CDR3: CASALQNTEAFF
D: TRBD1; J: TRBJ2-7; length: 14; V: TRBV11-2; size: NA; DNA: TGTGCCAGCAGAAATCCGGGACAGAGTTACGAGCAGTACTTC; CDR3: CASRNPGQSYEQYF
D: NA; J: TRBJ2-2; length: 14; V: TRBV4-1; size: NA; DNA: TGCGCCAGCAGCCAAGAAGGGGTTGCCGGGGAGCTGTTTTTT; CDR3: CASSQEGVAGELFF
D: TRBD2; J: TRBJ2-7; length: 16; V: TRBV18; size: NA; DNA: TGTGCCAGCTCAACCGGGACTAGCGGGAGCTCCTACGAGCAGTACTTC; CDR3: CASSTGTSGSSYEQYF
D: TRBD1; J: TRBJ2-6; length: 19; V: TRBV19; size: NA; DNA: TGTGCCAGTAGGTCACCGGGGACAGGGATCATCTCTGGGGCCAACGTCCTGACTTTC; CDR3: CASRSPGTGIISGANVLTF
D: NA; J: TRBJ2-7; length: 16; V: TRBV10-2; size: once; DNA: TGCGCCAGCAGTGACCCTGGGGGGAAGGGTGGGTACGAGCAGTACTTC; CDR3: CASSDPGGKGGYEQYF
D: NA; J: TRBJ2-4; length: 16; V: TRBV7-9; size: NA; DNA: TGTGCCAGCAGCCTAGGACGGGGAATAGCCAAAAACATTCAGTACTTC; CDR3: CASSLGRGIAKNIQYF
D: NA; J: TRBJ2-7; length: 14; V: TRBV27; size: NA; DNA: TGTGCCAGCAGTTTGGAAGGTCCCGTCTCCGAGCAGTACTTC; CDR3: CASSLEGPVSEQYF
D: NA; J: TRBJ2-6; length: 13; V: TRBV19; size: NA; DNA: TGTGCCAGTAGTATAGCTACGGCCAACGTCCTGACTTTC; CDR3: CASSIATANVLTF